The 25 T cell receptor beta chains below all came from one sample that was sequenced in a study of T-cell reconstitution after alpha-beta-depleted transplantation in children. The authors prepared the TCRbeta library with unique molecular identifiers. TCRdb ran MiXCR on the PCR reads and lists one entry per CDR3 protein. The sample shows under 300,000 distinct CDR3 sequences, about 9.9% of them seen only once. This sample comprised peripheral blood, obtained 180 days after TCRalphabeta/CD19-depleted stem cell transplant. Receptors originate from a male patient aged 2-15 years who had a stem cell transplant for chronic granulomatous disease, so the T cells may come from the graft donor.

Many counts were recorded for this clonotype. The CDR3 spells CASSLYREEGYTF. Written as DNA, the CDR3 is TGTGCCAGCAGCTTATATAGGGAGGAAGGCTACACCTTC. This rearrangement joins TRBV7-2 to TRBJ1-2; D is unresolved. The germline V gene has CDR1 SGHTA and CDR2 FQGNSA. The CDR3 spans 13 residues. Trimming pared 2 bases from V and 8 bases from J, leaving 12 bases between.

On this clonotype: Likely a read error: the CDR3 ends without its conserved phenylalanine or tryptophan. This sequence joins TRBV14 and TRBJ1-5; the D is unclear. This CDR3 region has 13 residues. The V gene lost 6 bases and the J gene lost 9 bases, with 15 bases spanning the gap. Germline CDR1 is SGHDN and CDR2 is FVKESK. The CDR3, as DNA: TGTGCCAGCAGTCAACAGCGTTTTGGGCCCCAGCATCTT. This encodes CASSQQRFGPQHL.

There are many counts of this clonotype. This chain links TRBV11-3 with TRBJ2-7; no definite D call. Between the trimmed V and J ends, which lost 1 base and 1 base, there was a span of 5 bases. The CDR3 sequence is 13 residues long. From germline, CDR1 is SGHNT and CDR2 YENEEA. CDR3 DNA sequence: TGTGCCAGCAGCTTAGGGTGGTCCTACGAGCAGTACTTC. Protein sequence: CASSLGWSYEQYF.

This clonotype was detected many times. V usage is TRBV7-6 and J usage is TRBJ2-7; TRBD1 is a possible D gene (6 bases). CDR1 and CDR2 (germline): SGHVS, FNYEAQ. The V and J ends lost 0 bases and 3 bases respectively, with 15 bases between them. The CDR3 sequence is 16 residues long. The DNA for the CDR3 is TGTGCCAGCAGCTTAGCCCCCAGGGGCAAAAGCTACGAGCAGTACTTC. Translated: CASSLAPRGKSYEQYF.

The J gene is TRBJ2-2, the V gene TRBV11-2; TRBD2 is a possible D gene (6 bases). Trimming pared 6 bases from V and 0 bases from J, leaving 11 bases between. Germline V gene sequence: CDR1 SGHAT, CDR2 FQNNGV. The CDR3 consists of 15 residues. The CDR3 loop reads CASRYGTPNTGELFF. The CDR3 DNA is TGTGCCAGCAGATACGGGACTCCGAACACCGGGGAGCTGTTTTTT.

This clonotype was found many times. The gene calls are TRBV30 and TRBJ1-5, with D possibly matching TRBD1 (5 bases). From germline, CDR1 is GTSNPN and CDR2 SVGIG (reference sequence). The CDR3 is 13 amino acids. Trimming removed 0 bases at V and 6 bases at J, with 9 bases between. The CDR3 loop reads CAWSVQGRQPQHF. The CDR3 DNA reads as TGTGCCTGGAGTGTGCAGGGACGTCAGCCCCAGCATTTT. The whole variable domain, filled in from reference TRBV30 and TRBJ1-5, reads SQTIHQWPATLVQPVGSPLSLECTVEGTSNPNLYWYRQAAGRGLQLLFYSVGIGQISSEVPQNLSASRPQDRQFILSSKKLLLSDSGFYLCAWSVQGRQPQHFGDGTRLSIL.

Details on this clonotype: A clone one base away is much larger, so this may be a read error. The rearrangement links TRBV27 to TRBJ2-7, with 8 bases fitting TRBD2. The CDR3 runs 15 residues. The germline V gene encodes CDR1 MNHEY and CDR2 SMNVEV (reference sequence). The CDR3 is CASSAPSGHSYEKYF. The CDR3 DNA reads TGTGCCAGCAGTGCTCCTAGCGGGCACTCCTACGAGAAGTACTTC.

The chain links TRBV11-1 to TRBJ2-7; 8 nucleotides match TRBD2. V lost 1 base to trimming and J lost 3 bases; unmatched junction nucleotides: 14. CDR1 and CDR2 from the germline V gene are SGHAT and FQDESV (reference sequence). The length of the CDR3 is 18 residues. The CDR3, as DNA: TGTGCCAGCAGCTTAGTTACAGCGGGGGATCCCCTCCACTACGAGCAGTACTTC. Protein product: CASSLVTAGDPLHYEQYF. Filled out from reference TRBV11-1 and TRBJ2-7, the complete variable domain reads EAEVAQSPRYKITEKSQAVAFWCDPISGHATLYWYRQILGQGPELLVQFQDESVVDDSQLPKDRFSAERLKGVDSTLKIQPAELGDSAMYLCASSLVTAGDPLHYEQYFGPGTRLTVT.

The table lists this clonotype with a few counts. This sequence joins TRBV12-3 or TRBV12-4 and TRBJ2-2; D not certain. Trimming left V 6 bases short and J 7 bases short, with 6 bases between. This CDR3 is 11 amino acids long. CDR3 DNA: TGTGCCAGCAGGGTGGACGGGGAGCTGTTTTTT. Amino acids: CASRVDGELFF.

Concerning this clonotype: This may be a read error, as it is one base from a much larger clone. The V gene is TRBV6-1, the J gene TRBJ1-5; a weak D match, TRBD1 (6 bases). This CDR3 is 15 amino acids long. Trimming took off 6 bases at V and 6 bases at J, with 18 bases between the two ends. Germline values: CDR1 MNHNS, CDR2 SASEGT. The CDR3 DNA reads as TGTGCCAGCAGACCGCTGCCAGGGGTGGGTCAGCCCCAGCATTTT. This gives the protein CASRPLPGVGQPQHF.

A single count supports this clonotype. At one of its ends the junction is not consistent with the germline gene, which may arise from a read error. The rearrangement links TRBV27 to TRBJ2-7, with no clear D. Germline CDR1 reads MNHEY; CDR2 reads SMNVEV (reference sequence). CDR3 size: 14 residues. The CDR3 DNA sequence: TGTGCCAGCAGTTTTGGCGCAGCCCCCTACGAGCCGTACTTC. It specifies CASSFGAAPYEPYF.

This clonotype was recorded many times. CDR3 in amino acids: CAWSPGTSGSNEQFF. CDR3 DNA sequence: TGTGCCTGGAGCCCCGGGACTAGCGGGAGTAATGAGCAGTTCTTC. This chain links TRBV30 with TRBJ2-1; 14 nucleotides match TRBD2. The germline gives CDR1 GTSNPN, CDR2 SVGIG (reference sequence). Trimming at V came to 3 bases and at J to 7 bases, leaving 5 bases not matched to a gene. The CDR3 is made up of 15 amino acids.

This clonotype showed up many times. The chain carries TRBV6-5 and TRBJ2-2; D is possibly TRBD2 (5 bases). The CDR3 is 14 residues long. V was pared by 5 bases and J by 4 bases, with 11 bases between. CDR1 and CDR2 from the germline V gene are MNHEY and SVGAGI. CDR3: CASSPTGITGELFF. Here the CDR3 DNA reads TGTGCCAGCAGTCCGACGGGAATCACCGGGGAGCTGTTTTTT.

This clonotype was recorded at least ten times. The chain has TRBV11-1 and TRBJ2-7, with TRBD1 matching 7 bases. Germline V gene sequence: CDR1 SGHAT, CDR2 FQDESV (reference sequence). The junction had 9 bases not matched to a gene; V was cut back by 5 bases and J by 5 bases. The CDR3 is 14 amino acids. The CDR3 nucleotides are TGTGCCAGCAGCGACCGACAGGGTAAGGACGAGCAGTACTTC. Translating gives CASSDRQGKDEQYF.

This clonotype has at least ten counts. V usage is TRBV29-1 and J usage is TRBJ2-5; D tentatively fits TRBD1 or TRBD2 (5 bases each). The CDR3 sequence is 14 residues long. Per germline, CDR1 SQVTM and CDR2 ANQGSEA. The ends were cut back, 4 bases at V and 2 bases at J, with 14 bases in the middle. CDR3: CSVAKRTTQETQYF. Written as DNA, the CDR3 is TGCAGCGTTGCGAAGCGGACAACTCAAGAGACCCAGTACTTC. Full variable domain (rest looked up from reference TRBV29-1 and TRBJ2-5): SAVISQKPSRDICQRGTSLTIQCQVDSQVTMMFWYRQQPGQSLTLIATANQGSEATYESGFVIDKFPISRPNLTFSTLTVSNMSPEDSSIYLCSVAKRTTQETQYFGPGTRLLVL.

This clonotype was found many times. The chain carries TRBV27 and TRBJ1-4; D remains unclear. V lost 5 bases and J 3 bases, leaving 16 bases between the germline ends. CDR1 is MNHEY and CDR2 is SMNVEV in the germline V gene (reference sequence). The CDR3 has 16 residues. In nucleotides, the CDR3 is TGTGCCAGCAGTAAGACTTACAGACCCTCTAATGAAAAACTGTTTTTT. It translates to CASSKTYRPSNEKLFF.

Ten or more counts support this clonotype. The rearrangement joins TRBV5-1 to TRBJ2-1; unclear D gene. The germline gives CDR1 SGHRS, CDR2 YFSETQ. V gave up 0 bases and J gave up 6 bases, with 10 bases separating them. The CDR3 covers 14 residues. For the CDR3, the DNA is TGCGCCAGCAGCTTGGACAGCAATTTCAATGAGCAGTTCTTC. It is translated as CASSLDSNFNEQFF. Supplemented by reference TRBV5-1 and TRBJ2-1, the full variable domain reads KAGVTQTPRYLIKTRGQQVTLSCSPISGHRSVSWYQQTPGQGLQFLFEYFSETQRNKGNFPGRFSGRQFSNSRSEMNVSTLELGDSALYLCASSLDSNFNEQFFGPGTRLTVL.

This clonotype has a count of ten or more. The CDR3 nucleotides read TGCAGCGTTTCCCGGACTAGCGGGGGATACAATGAGCAGTTCTTC. Translation gives CSVSRTSGGYNEQFF. The chain recombines TRBV29-1 with TRBJ2-1; 13 bases match TRBD2. J gave up 4 bases and V 5 bases, and 5 bases lay outside the gene matches. This CDR3 has 15 amino acids. Germline V gives CDR1 SQVTM, CDR2 ANQGSEA.

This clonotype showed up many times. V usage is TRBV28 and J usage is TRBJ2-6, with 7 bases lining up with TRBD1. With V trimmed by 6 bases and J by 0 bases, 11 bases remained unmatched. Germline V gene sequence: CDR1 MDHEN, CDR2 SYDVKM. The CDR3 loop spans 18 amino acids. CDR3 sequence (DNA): TGTGCCAGCAGAAGGACAGGTCTGCGAGACTCTGGGGCCAACGTCCTGACTTTC. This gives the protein CASRRTGLRDSGANVLTF.

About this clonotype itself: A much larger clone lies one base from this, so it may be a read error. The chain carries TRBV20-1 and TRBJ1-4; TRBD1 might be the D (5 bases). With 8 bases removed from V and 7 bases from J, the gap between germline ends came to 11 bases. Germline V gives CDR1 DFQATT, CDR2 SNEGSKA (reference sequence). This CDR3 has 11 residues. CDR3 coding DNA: TGCAGTTCGCGGGGCACTGAAAAACTGTTTTTT. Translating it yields CSSRGTEKLFF.

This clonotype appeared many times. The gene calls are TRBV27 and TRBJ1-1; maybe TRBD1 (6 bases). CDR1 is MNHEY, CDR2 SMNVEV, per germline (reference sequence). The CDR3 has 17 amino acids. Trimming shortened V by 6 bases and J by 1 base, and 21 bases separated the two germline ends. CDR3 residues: CASRRGLLPSSNTEAFF. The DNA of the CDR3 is TGTGCCAGCAGACGGGGGCTACTGCCGTCCTCGAACACTGAAGCTTTCTTT.

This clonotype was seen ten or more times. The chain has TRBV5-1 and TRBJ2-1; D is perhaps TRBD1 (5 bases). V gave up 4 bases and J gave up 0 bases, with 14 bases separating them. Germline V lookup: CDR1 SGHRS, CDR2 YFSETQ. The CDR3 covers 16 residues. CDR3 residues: CASSAGPQGSYNEQFF. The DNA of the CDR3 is TGCGCCAGCAGCGCAGGACCTCAGGGCTCCTACAATGAGCAGTTCTTC.

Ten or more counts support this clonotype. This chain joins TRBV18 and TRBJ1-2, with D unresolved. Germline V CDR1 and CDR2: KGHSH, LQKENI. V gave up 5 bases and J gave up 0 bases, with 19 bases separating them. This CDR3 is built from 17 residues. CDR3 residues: CASSKNEPSRTNYGYTF. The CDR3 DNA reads TGTGCCAGCTCAAAAAATGAACCCTCGAGGACTAACTATGGCTACACCTTC.

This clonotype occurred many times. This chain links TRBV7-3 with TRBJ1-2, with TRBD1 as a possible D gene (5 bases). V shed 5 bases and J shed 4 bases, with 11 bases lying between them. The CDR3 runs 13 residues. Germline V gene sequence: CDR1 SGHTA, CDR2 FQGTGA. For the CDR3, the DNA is TGTGCCAGCAGCGGGCGTAGGGGCTATGGCTACACCTTC. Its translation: CASSGRRGYGYTF.

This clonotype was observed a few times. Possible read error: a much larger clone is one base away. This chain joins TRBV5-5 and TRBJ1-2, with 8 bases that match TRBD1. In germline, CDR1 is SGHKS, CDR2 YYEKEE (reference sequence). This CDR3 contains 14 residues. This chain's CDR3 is CASSLGQGRYGYPF. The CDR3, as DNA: TGTGCCAGCAGCTTGGGACAGGGGAGATATGGCTACCCCTTC.